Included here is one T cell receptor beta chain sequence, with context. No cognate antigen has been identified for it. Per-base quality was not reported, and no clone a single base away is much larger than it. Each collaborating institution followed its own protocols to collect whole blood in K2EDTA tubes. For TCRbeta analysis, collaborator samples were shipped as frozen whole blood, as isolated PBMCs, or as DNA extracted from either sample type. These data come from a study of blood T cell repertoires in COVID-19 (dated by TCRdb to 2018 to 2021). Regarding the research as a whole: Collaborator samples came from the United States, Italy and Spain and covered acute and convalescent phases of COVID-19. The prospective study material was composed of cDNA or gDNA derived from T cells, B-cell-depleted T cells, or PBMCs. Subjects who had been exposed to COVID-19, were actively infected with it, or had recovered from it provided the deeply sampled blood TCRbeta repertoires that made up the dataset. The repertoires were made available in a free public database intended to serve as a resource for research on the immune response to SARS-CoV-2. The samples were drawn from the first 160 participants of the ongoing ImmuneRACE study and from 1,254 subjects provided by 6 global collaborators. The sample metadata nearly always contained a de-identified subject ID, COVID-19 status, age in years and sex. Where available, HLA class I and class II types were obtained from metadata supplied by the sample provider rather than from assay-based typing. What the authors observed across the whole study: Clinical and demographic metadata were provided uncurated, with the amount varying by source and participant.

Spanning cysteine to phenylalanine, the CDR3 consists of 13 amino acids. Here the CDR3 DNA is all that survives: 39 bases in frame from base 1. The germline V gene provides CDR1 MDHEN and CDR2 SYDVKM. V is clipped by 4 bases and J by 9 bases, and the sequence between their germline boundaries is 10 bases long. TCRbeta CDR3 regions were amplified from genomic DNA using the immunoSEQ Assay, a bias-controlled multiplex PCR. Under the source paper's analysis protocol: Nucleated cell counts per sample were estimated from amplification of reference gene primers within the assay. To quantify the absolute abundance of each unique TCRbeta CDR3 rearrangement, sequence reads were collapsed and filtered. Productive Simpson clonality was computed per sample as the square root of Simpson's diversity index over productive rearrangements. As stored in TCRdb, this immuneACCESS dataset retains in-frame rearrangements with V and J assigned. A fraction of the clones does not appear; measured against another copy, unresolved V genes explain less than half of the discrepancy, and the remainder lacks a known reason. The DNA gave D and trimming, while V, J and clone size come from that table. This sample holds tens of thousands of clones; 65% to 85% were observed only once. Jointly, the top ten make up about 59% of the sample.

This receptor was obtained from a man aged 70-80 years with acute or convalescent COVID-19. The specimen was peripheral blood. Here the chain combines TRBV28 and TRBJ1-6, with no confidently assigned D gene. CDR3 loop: CASSSRDTSPLHF. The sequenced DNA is TGTGCCAGCAGTTCAAGAGACACTTCACCCCTCCACTTT.